This TCR beta chain was retrieved from a study of T-cell memory formation after mild COVID-19. Study results and caveats: Contracting CD4+ clones were located mainly in CM and EM, and CD8+ clones in EMRA. Some clones that responded were present in memory (sampled pre-infection), which suggests cross-reactive memory joined.

This clonotype was picked up a small number of times. The antigen remains undetermined. Constant-segment-primed 5'RACE gave TCR alpha and TCR beta cDNA libraries with sample barcodes and UMIs. Each CDR3 protein is one row after TCRdb ran MiXCR on the 5' RACE reads. The sample holds 170,000 or so distinct CDR3 sequences, about 22% seen once. This clonotype originated in an adult woman who had mild COVID-19 (a few samples of this study predate the infection). Cell type and time point are not known. The sample comprised PBMCs or a T cell subset sorted from them (not recorded which).

The CDR3 here is CSVADYYEQYF. In nucleotides, the CDR3 is TGCAGCGTTGCAGATTACTACGAGCAGTACTTC. The J gene is TRBJ2-7, the V gene TRBV29-1, with D uncertain. The CDR3 consists of 11 residues. Germline lookup yields CDR1 SQVTM and CDR2 ANQGSEA. V gave up 4 bases and J gave up 3 bases, with 7 bases separating them.